The rows below give T cell receptor beta chains drawn from one sample of a study of Ad26.COV2.S vaccination and SARS-CoV-2 variants. Profiling relied on immunoSEQ multiplex PCR, and the TCRdb table lists in-frame clones only, not all of them. Of some 340,000 clones in the sample, around four fifths were seen once. Sample: peripheral blood, taken in a trial of Ad26.COV2.S vaccine versus placebo. These receptors were collected from a person between 18 and 65 years old who received the Ad26.COV2.S COVID-19 vaccine or a placebo. CDR3s include the opening cysteine and the closing phenylalanine or tryptophan. The D gene is left open where the match is weak. A row's size may be missing; if present it is once, few, many or a size class.

D gene,clone size,J gene,V gene,CDR3 protein,CDR3 DNA
.,.,TRBJ1-5,TRBV10-2,CASRGSGVSPQHF,TGCGCCAGCAGAGGGTCCGGTGTCTCGCCCCAGCATTTT
TRBD1,.,TRBJ2-7,TRBV5-1,CASSSGQGTYEQYF,TGCGCCAGCAGCTCGGGACAGGGGACCTACGAGCAGTACTTC
.,few,TRBJ1-1,TRBV7-9,CASSLKPLNTEAFF,TGTGCCAGCAGCTTAAAACCGCTGAACACTGAAGCTTTCTTT
.,once,TRBJ2-2,TRBV5-1,CASSLNLAGELFF,TGCGCCAGCAGCTTGAATTTAGCCGGGGAGCTGTTTTTT
.,.,TRBJ2-5,TRBV15,CATSRDSLGQETQYF,TGTGCCACCAGCAGAGATAGTCTGGGGCAAGAGACCCAGTACTTC
.,once,TRBJ2-1,TRBV3-1/TRBV3-2,CASSHFDGSHNEQFF,TGTGCCAGCAGCCATTTCGACGGCAGCCACAATGAGCAGTTCTTC
.,.,TRBJ1-6,TRBV6-6,CASSQGLYSPLHF,TGTGCCAGCAGCCAGGGGTTATATTCACCCCTCCACTTT
.,.,TRBJ2-7,TRBV10-2,CASASLNEQYF,TGCGCCAGCGCATCTCTTAACGAGCAGTACTTC
.,.,TRBJ1-2,TRBV13,CASSSEGGRNGYTF,TGTGCCAGCAGCTCCGAGGGTGGGAGGAATGGCTACACCTTC
.,.,TRBJ2-7,TRBV19,CASSTGTESSYEQYF,TGTGCCAGTAGTACAGGGACCGAAAGCTCCTACGAGCAGTACTTC
.,once,TRBJ2-5,TRBV9,CASSAWEVVQETQYF,TGTGCCAGCAGCGCATGGGAAGTGGTCCAAGAGACCCAGTACTTC
.,.,TRBJ1-2,TRBV10-3,CAISEDEQGWDYGYTF,TGTGCCATCAGTGAGGATGAACAGGGTTGGGACTATGGCTACACCTTC
.,.,TRBJ1-4,TRBV2,CASSELQGTELFF,TGTGCCAGCAGTGAATTGCAGGGCACTGAACTGTTTTTT
TRBD1,.,TRBJ1-2,TRBV28,CASSSSTGVYGYTF,TGTGCCAGCAGTTCCTCGACAGGGGTCTATGGCTACACCTTC
.,.,TRBJ2-3,TRBV7-9,CASSLDRGITDTQYF,TGTGCCAGCAGCTTGGACCGGGGCATCACAGATACGCAGTATTTT
TRBD2,.,TRBJ2-3,TRBV19,CASSRRGGLGQSTDTQYF,TGTGCCAGTAGTCGCCGGGGGGGACTAGGTCAGAGCACAGATACGCAGTATTTT
.,.,TRBJ1-5,TRBV28,CASSFLFRGRRGQPQHF,TGTGCCAGCAGTTTTCTTTTCAGGGGCAGACGGGGTCAGCCCCAGCATTTT
TRBD1,.,TRBJ1-1,TRBV5-1,CASSWGDRTTEAFF,TGCGCCAGCAGCTGGGGGGACAGGACCACTGAAGCTTTCTTT
.,.,TRBJ2-5,TRBV10-2,CASGLKETQYF,TGCGCCAGCGGCTTAAAAGAGACCCAGTACTTC
.,few,TRBJ1-1,TRBV25-1,CASSEFFFGDQRNTEAFF,TGTGCCAGCAGTGAATTTTTTTTCGGGGATCAGAGAAACACTGAAGCTTTCTTT